The rows below give T cell receptor beta chains drawn from one sample of a study of CXCR3-negative and CXCR3-positive naive CD8 T cells. TCRdb derives one entry per CDR3 protein from the 5' RACE reads, leaving out DNA. Its listing shows roughly 110,000 distinct CDR3 sequences. The specimen sequenced was naive CXCR3+ CD8+ T cells from blood. These TCRs come from a human donor in good health. Some clones in this sample may be carry-over from other donors' samples. The CDR3 runs from the conserved cysteine through the conserved F or W.

TRBV7-9	TRBJ2-7	CASSGASGTPGPYEQYF
TRBV11-2	TRBJ1-1	CASSPVTGTLNTEAFF
TRBV4-1	TRBJ2-7	CASSQGPRDYEQYF
TRBV23-1	TRBJ1-1	CASSPGRMNTEAFF
TRBV9	TRBJ1-2	CASSVDPLLNNYGYTF
TRBV6-5	TRBJ2-7	CASSYSIAEAYEQYF
TRBV7-9	TRBJ2-1	CASSSLTRVAHNEQFF
TRBV27	TRBJ1-6	CASSNYRDSNSPLHF
TRBV30	TRBJ1-1	CAWSNRQGMNTEAFF
TRBV6-5	TRBJ1-5	CASSPGGAYNQPQHF
TRBV7-6	TRBJ2-1	CASSSPGQNYNEQFF
TRBV5-4	TRBJ2-7	CASSYIGEQYF
TRBV20-1	TRBJ2-7	CSAPLKGTSGTEQYF
TRBV7-9	TRBJ2-3	CASSLRTPSTDTQYF
TRBV3-1	TRBJ2-1	CASSTRLVVNEQFF
TRBV29-1	TRBJ2-1	CSVEDLSGQEQFF
TRBV4-3	TRBJ1-2	CASSLWAQANGYTF
TRBV10-2	TRBJ2-7	CASRAGGTGEQYF
TRBV20-1	TRBJ1-3	CSAGRTGIAGNTIYF
TRBV5-1	TRBJ2-1	CASGLNKARDYNEQFF
TRBV7-9	TRBJ2-7	CASSDRPGQVYEQYF
TRBV7-9	TRBJ2-4	CASSWDRGAKNIQYF
TRBV6-2/TRBV6-3	TRBJ2-1	CASVFRLAGGNEQFF
TRBV29-1	TRBJ2-1	CSVVGESEQFF
TRBV7-9	TRBJ2-7	CASSLATPHEQYF